This T cell receptor (beta chain) was found in a study of cytomegalovirus exposure and HLA in healthy donors. The CDR3 extends over 16 amino acids. CDR1 is LNHDA, CDR2 SQIVND, per germline (reference sequence). With V trimmed by 6 bases and J by 5 bases, 10 bases remained unmatched. In the PCR, 60 Vbeta and 13 Jbeta primers were used. The repertoire was sequenced with immunoSEQ multiplex PCR; TCRdb's copy has only in-frame clones and lacks some. This sample yields over 130,000 clones, of which 79% are seen a single time; roughly 6% belongs to the top ten. The sequenced material came from PBMCs. The clonotype comes from a man between 45 and 60 years old in good health and CMV-seropositive. The chain is built from TRBV19 and TRBJ2-2; the match to TRBD1 covers 9 bases. CDR3 nucleotides: TGTGCCAGTAGCCTAACCGGGACAGGGTTTACCGGGGAGCTGTTTTTT. Translation: CASSLTGTGFTGELFF. The entire variable domain, with the rest obtained from reference TRBV19 and TRBJ2-2, is as follows: DGGITQSPKYLFRKEGQNVTLSCEQNLNHDAMYWYRQDPGQGLRLIYYSQIVNDFQKGDIAEGYSVSREKKESFPLTVTSAQKNPTAFYLCASSLTGTGFTGELFFGEGSRLTVL.